This TCR beta chain was documented in a study of T-cell reconstitution after alpha-beta-depleted transplantation in children. Findings and limits, study-wide: The origin of high day-60 TCRbeta diversity in some patients lay in surviving recipient T cells and thymic progenitors. T-cell numbers and diversity, one year after transplant, stemmed largely from T cells that were newly produced.

There are 15 residues in the CDR3. Germline CDR1 is LNHDA and CDR2 is SQIVND (reference sequence). Germline trimming cut 6 bases from V and 0 bases from J; bases unmatched to any gene: 6. Construction of the TCRbeta library involved unique molecular identifiers. TCRdb re-analysed the PCR reads in MiXCR, keeping a single row per CDR3 protein. The sample lists about 980,000 distinct CDR3 sequences; 25% to 35% were seen once. Comments on this clonotype: Its antigen is unknown.

The sequence was obtained from a boy in the first two years of life who had a stem cell transplant for SCID, so the T cells may come from the graft donor. The rearrangement joins TRBV19 to TRBJ2-5, with 8 nucleotides matching TRBD2. Here the sequenced sample was PBMCs, mostly from graft donor cells, taken 360 days after TCRalphabeta/CD19-depleted stem cell transplant. The CDR3 loop reads CASSSSGPYQETQYF. In DNA, the CDR3 is TGTGCCAGTAGCTCTAGCGGGCCGTACCAAGAGACCCAGTACTTC.